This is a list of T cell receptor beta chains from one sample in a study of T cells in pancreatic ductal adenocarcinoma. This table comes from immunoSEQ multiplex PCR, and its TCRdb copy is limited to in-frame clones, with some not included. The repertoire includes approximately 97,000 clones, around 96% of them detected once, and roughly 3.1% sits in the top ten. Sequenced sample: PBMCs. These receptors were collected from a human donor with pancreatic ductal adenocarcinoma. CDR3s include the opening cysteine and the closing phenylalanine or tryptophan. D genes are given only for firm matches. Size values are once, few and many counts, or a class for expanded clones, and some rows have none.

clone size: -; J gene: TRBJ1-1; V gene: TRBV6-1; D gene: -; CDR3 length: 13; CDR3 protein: CASSKRTATEAFF; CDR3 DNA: TGTGCCAGCAGTAAACGGACAGCCACTGAAGCTTTCTTT
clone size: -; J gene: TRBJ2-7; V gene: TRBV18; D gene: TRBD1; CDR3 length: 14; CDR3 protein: CASSPPSGGYEQYF; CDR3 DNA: TGTGCCAGCTCACCCCCCTCAGGGGGCTACGAGCAGTACTTC
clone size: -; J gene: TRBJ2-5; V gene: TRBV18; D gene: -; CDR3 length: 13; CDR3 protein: CASSMAGWETQYF; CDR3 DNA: TGTGCCAGCTCGATGGCAGGGTGGGAGACCCAGTACTTC
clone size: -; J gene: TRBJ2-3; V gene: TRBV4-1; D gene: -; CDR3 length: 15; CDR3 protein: CASSQDPIGTDTQYF; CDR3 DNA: TGCGCCAGCAGCCAAGACCCGATAGGCACAGATACGCAGTATTTT
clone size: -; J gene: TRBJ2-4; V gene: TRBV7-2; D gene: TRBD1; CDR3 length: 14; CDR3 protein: CASSSPDRENIQYF; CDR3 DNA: TGTGCCAGCAGCAGCCCAGACAGGGAAAACATTCAGTACTTC
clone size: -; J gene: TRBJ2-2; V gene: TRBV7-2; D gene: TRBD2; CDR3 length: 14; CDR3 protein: CASRVAGPSGELFF; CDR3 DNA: TGTGCCAGCAGGGTAGCGGGACCCTCCGGGGAGCTGTTTTTT
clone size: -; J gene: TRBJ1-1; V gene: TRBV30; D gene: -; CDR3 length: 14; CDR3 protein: CAWSVYWSNTEAFF; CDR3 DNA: TGTGCCTGGAGTGTTTACTGGTCGAACACTGAAGCTTTCTTT
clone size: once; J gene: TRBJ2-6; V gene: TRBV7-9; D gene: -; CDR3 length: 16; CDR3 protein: CASNILSGSGANVLTF; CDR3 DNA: TGTGCCAGCAATATCCTCAGTGGCTCTGGGGCCAACGTCCTGACTTTC
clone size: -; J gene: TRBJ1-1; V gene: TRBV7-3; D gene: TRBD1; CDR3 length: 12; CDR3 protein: CASSSGQGEAFF; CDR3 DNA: TGTGCCAGCAGCTCCGGACAGGGTGAAGCTTTCTTT
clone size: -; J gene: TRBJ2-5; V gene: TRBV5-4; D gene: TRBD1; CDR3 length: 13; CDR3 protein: CASKQGAGETQYF; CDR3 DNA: TGTGCCAGCAAACAGGGGGCGGGGGAGACCCAGTACTTC
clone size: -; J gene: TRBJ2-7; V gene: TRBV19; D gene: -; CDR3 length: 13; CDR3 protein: CASSPGLTYEQYF; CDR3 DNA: TGTGCCAGTAGCCCGGGACTCACCTACGAGCAGTACTTC
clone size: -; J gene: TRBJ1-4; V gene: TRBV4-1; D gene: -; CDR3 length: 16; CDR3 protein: CASSQETWWSSEKLFF; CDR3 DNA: TGCGCCAGCAGCCAAGAGACTTGGTGGAGTAGTGAAAAACTGTTTTTT
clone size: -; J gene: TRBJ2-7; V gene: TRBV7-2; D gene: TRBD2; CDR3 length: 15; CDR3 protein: CASSFSGSGGYEQYF; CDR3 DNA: TGTGCCAGCAGCTTTAGCGGGAGTGGGGGCTACGAGCAGTACTTC
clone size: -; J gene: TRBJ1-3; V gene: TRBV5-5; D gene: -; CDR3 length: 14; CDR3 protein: CASSVINSGNTIYF; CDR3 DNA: TGTGCCAGCAGCGTTATTAACTCTGGAAACACCATATATTTT
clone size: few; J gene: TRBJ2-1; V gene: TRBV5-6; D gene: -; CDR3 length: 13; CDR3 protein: CASSLSAYNEQFF; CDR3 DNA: TGTGCCAGCAGCTTGTCTGCCTACAATGAGCAGTTCTTC
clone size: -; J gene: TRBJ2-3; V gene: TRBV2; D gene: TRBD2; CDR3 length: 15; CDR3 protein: CASRALAGNTDTQYF; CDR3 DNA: TGTGCCAGCAGAGCACTAGCGGGAAACACAGATACGCAGTATTTT
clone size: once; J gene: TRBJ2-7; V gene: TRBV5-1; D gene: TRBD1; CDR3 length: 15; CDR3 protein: CASSLAAGQGYEQYF; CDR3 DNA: TGCGCCAGCAGCTTGGCCGCGGGACAGGGCTACGAGCAGTACTTC
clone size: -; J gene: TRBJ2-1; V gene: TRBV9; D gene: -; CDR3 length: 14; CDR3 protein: CASSEGGIWNEQFF; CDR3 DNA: TGTGCCAGCAGCGAGGGAGGAATTTGGAATGAGCAGTTCTTC
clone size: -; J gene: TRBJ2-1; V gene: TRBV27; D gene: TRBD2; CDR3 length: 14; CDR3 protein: CASGPTSANNEQFF; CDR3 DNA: TGTGCCAGCGGACCGACTAGCGCTAACAATGAGCAGTTCTTC
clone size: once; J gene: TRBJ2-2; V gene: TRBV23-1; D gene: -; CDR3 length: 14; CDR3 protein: CGPTGTPGYEELFF; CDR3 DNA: TGCGGGCCAACCGGGACACCCGGTTACGAGGAGCTGTTTTTT
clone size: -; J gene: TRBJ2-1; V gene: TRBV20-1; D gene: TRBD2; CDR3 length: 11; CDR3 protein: CSARTSLEQFF; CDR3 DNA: TGCAGTGCTCGGACTAGCCTGGAGCAGTTCTTC
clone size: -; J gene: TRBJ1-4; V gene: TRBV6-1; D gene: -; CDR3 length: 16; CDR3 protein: CASSEYGGADNEKLFF; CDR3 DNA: TGTGCCAGCAGTGAATATGGGGGGGCGGACAATGAAAAACTGTTTTTT
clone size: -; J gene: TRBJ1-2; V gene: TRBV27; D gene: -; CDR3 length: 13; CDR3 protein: CASSPLANYGYTF; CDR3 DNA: TGTGCCAGCAGCCCTCTTGCTAACTATGGCTACACCTTC
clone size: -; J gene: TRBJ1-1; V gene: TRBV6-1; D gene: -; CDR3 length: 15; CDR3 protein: CASSEDGGEDTEAFF; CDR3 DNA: TGTGCCAGCAGTGAAGATGGGGGGGAGGACACTGAAGCTTTCTTT
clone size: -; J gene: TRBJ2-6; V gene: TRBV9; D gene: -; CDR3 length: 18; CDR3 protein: CASSPRGRGATGANVLTF; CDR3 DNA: TGTGCCAGCAGCCCCCGAGGACGGGGGGCGACTGGGGCCAACGTCCTGACTTTC
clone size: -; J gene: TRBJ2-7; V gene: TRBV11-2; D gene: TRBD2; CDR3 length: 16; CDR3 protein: CASSMTRGLGLHEQYF; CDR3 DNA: TGTGCCAGCAGCATGACCCGGGGACTAGGGCTCCACGAGCAGTACTTC
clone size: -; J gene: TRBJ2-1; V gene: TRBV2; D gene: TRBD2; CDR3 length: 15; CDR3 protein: CASRQLAGGYNEQFF; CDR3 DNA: TGTGCCAGCAGACAACTAGCGGGAGGGTACAATGAGCAGTTCTTC
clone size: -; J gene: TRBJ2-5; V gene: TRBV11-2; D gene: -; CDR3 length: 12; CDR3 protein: CASSLLGETQYF; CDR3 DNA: TGTGCCAGCAGCCTACTCGGTGAGACCCAGTACTTC
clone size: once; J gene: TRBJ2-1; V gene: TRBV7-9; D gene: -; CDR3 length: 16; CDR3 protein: CASSLASKLTYNEQFF; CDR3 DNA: TGTGCCAGCAGCTTAGCGTCAAAGCTAACCTACAATGAGCAGTTCTTC
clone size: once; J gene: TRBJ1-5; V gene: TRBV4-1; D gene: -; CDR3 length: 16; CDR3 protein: CASSQVGGYSNQPQHF; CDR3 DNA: TGCGCCAGCAGCCAAGTCGGAGGTTATAGCAATCAGCCCCAGCATTTT
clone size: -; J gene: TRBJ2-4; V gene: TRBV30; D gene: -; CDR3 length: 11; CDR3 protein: CAWTGSNIQYF; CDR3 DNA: TGTGCCTGGACAGGGTCAAACATTCAGTACTTC
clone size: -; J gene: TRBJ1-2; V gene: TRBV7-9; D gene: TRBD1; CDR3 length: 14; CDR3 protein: CASSSGQGHNGYTF; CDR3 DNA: TGTGCCAGCAGCTCCGGACAGGGTCACAATGGCTACACCTTC
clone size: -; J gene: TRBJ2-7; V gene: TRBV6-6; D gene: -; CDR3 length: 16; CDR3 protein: CASSYSRSGPTYEQYF; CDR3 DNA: TGTGCCAGCAGTTACTCGAGAAGCGGCCCCACCTACGAGCAGTACTTC
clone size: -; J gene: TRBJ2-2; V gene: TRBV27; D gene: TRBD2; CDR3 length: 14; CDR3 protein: CASSLAGGAGELFF; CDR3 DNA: TGTGCCAGCAGTTTAGCGGGAGGTGCCGGGGAGCTGTTTTTT
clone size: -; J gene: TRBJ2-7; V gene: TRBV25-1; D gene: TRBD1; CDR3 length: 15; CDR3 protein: CASSAPGQGGYEQYF; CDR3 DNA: TGTGCCAGCAGTGCCCCCGGACAGGGCGGTTACGAGCAGTACTTC
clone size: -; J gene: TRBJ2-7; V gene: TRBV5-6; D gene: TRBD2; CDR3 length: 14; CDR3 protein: CASSGTSGSYEQYF; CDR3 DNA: TGTGCCAGCAGCGGAACTAGCGGGAGCTACGAGCAGTACTTC
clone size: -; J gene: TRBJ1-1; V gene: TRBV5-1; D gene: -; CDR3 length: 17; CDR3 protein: CASSPLPRSVADTEAFF; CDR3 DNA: TGCGCCAGCAGCCCACTCCCCCGGTCAGTGGCGGACACTGAAGCTTTCTTT
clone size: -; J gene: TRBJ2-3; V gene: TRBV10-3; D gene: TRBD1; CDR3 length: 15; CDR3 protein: CAISTQGAGVDTQYF; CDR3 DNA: TGTGCCATCAGTACACAGGGGGCAGGTGTAGATACGCAGTATTTT
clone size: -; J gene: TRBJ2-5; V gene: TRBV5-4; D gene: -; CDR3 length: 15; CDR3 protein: CASRRGREGRETQYF; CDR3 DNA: TGTGCCAGCCGCAGGGGGCGGGAGGGCCGGGAGACCCAGTACTTC
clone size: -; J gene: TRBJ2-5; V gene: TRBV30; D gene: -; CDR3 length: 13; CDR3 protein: CAWSGNTRETQYF; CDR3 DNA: TGTGCCTGGAGTGGAAATACTAGGGAGACCCAGTACTTC
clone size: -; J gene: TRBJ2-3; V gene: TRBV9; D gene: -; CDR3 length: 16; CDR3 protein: CASSVSVLTSTDTQYF; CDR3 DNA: TGTGCCAGCAGCGTAAGTGTATTAACTAGCACAGATACGCAGTATTTT
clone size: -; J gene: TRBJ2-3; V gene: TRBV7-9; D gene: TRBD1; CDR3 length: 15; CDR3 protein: CASSRQGTSTDTQYF; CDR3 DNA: TGTGCCAGCAGCCGACAGGGGACCAGCACAGATACGCAGTATTTT
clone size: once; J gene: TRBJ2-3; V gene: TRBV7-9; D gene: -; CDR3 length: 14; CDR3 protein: CASSLGHGTDTQYF; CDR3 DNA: TGTGCCAGCAGCTTAGGACATGGCACAGATACGCAGTATTTT
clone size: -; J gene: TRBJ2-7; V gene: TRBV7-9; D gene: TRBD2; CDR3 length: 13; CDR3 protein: CASSQIGGGEQYF; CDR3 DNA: TGTGCCAGCAGCCAAATAGGCGGGGGCGAGCAGTACTTC
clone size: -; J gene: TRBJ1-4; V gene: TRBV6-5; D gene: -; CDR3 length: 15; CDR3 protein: CASSYSRNGGEKLFF; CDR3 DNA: TGTGCCAGCAGTTACTCGCGTAACGGGGGTGAAAAACTGTTTTTT
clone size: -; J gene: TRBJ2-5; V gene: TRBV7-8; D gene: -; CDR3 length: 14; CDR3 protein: CASSLEAPPGSQYF; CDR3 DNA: TGTGCCAGCAGCTTAGAAGCCCCCCCAGGGTCCCAATACTTC
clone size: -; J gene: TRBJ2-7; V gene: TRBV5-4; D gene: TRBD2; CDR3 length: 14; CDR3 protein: CASSRTSGTYEQYF; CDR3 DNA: TGTGCCAGCAGCCGGACTAGCGGGACTTACGAGCAGTACTTC
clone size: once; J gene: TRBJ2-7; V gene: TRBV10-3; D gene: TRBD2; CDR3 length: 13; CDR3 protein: CAISSTSGNEQYF; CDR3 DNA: TGTGCCATCAGTTCGACTAGCGGGAACGAGCAGTACTTC
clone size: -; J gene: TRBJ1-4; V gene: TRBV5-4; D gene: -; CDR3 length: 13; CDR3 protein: CASSSATNEKLFF; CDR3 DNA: TGTGCCAGCAGCTCGGCAACTAATGAAAAACTGTTTTTT
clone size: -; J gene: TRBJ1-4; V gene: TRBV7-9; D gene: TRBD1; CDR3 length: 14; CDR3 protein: CASSQRDRDEKLFF; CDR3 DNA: TGTGCCAGCAGCCAAAGGGACAGGGATGAAAAACTGTTTTTT
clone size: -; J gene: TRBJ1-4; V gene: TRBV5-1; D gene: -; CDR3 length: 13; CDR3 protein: CASSRTDQEKLFF; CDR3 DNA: TGCGCCAGCAGTCGAACAGACCAGGAAAAACTGTTTTTT
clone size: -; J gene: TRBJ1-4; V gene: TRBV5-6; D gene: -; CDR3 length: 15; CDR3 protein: CASSLWGSGEEKLFF; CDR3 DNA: TGTGCCAGCAGCCTTTGGGGGTCGGGGGAAGAAAAACTGTTTTTT
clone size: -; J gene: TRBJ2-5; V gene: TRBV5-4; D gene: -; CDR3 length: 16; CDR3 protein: CASSPGGAVGQETQYF; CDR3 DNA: TGTGCCAGCAGCCCGGGGGGCGCAGTCGGCCAAGAGACCCAGTACTTC
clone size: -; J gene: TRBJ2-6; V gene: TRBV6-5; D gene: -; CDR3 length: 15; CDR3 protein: CASRSQVSGANVLTF; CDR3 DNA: TGTGCCAGCAGGTCACAGGTCTCTGGGGCCAACGTCCTGACTTTC
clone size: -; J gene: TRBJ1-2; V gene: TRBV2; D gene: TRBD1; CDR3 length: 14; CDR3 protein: CASRSGTGNYGYTF; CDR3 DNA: TGTGCCAGCAGATCCGGGACAGGGAACTATGGCTACACCTTC
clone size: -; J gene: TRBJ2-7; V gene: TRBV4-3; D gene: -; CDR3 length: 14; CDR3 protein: CASSQTTLAYEQYF; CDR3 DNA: TGCGCCAGCAGCCAAACTACTCTTGCCTACGAGCAGTACTTC
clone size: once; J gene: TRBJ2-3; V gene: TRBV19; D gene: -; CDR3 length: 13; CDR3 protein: CASSPTGTDTQYF; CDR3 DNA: TGTGCCAGTAGCCCAACAGGGACAGATACGCAGTATTTT
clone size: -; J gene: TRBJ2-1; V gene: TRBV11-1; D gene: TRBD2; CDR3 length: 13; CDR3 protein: CASSTGTNNEQFF; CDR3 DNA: TGTGCCAGCAGCACCGGGACTAACAATGAGCAGTTCTTC
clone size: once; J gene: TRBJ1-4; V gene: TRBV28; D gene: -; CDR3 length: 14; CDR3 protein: CATLSAGAGEKLFF; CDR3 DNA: TGTGCCACCCTCAGCGCGGGGGCTGGGGAAAAACTGTTTTTT
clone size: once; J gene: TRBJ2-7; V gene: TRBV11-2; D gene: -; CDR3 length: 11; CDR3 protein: CASSAGIEQYF; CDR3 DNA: TGTGCCAGCAGCGCGGGAATCGAGCAGTACTTC